The entry that follows covers one T cell receptor beta chain sequence. The sample belongs to a study of technical replicates of blood from several donors. Produced via immunoSEQ multiplex PCR; TCRdb's table is partial and in-frame only. The data contain tens of thousands of clones, about 97% of them singletons. The junction had 11 bases not matched to a gene; V was cut back by 6 bases and J by 10 bases. In germline, CDR1 is MNHEY, CDR2 SMNVEV (reference sequence). This CDR3 has 14 amino acids. Source material: T cells isolated from PBMCs. This sequence joins TRBV27 and TRBJ1-4, with 7 positions matching TRBD1. This sequence was found in a human donor in good health. The CDR3 bases are TGTGCCAGCAGGGACAGGCCTTCCGACGGAAAACTGTTTTTT. As protein: CASRDRPSDGKLFF.